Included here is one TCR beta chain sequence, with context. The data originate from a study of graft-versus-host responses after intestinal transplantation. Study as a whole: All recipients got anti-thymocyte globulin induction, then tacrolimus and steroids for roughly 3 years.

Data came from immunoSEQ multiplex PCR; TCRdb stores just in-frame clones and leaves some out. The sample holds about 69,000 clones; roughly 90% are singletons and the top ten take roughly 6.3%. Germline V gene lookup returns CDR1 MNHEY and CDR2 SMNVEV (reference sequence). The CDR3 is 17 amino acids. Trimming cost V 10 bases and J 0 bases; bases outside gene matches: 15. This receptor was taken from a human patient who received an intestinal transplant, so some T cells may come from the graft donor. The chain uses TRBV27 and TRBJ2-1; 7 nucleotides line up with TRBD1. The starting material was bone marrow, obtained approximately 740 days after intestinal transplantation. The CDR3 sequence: CATTPFMGQSSYNEQFF. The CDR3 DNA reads TGTGCCACCACTCCTTTTATGGGACAGAGCTCCTACAATGAGCAGTTCTTC.